Below are 3 T cell receptor beta chains sequenced from a single sample in a study of blood T cell repertoires in COVID-19. TCRdb keeps only in-frame clones here, not all; method: immunoSEQ multiplex PCR. Here the sample spans around 150,000 clones, more than 90% being singletons. The material sequenced was peripheral blood. These receptors originate from a man in his fifties or sixties with active or convalescent COVID-19.

This clone was picked up a small number of times. The rearrangement links TRBV3-1 (or the pseudogene TRBV3-2) to TRBJ1-6; TRBD1 matches at 7 bases. The CDR3 contains 14 residues. Losses at the gene ends were 3 bases for V and 8 bases for J; bases not matched to a gene: 4. Looked up from germline, CDR1 is LGHDT and CDR2 is YNNKEL (reference sequence). CDR3 loop: CASSHTGDYSPLHF. DNA of the CDR3: TGTGCCAGCAGCCACACAGGGGATTATTCACCCCTCCACTTT.

This clone came up once. This CDR3 reads CASNLLGGVGETQYF. DNA for the CDR3: TGTGCCAGCAACCTCCTCGGGGGGGTAGGAGAGACCCAGTACTTC. The rearrangement joins TRBV9 to TRBJ2-5, with 8 bases fitting TRBD2. V was pared by 6 bases and J by 4 bases, with 11 bases of the junction left unmatched. CDR3 length: 15 amino acids. In germline, CDR1 is SGDLS, CDR2 YYNGEE.

The rearrangement links TRBV3-1 (or the pseudogene TRBV3-2) to TRBJ2-3; tentatively, D is TRBD1 (6 bases). Germline V CDR1 and CDR2: LGHDT, YNNKEL (reference sequence). This CDR3 region has 13 residues. Trimming pared 4 bases from V and 6 bases from J, leaving 11 bases between. For the CDR3, the DNA is TGTGCCAGCAGCCCCACAGGGACGGATACGCAGTATTTT. This translates into CASSPTGTDTQYF.